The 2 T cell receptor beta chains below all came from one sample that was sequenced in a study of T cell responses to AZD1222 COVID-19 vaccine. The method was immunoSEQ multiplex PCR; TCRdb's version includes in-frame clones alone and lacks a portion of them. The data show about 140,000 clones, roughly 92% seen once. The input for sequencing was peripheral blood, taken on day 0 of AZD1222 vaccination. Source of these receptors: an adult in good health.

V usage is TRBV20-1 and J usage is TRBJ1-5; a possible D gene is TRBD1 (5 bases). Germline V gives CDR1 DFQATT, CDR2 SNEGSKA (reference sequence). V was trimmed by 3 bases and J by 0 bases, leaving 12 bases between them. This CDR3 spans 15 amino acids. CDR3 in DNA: TGCAGTGCTAGTACAGGAATTTATAGCAATCAGCCCCAGCATTTT. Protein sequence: CSASTGIYSNQPQHF.

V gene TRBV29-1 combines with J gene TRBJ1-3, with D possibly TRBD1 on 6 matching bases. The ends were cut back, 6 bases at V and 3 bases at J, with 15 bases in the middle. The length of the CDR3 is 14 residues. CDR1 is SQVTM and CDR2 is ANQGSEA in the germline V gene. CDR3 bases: TGCAGCGTGGACAGCGGAATTAATGGAAACACCATATATTTT. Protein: CSVDSGINGNTIYF.